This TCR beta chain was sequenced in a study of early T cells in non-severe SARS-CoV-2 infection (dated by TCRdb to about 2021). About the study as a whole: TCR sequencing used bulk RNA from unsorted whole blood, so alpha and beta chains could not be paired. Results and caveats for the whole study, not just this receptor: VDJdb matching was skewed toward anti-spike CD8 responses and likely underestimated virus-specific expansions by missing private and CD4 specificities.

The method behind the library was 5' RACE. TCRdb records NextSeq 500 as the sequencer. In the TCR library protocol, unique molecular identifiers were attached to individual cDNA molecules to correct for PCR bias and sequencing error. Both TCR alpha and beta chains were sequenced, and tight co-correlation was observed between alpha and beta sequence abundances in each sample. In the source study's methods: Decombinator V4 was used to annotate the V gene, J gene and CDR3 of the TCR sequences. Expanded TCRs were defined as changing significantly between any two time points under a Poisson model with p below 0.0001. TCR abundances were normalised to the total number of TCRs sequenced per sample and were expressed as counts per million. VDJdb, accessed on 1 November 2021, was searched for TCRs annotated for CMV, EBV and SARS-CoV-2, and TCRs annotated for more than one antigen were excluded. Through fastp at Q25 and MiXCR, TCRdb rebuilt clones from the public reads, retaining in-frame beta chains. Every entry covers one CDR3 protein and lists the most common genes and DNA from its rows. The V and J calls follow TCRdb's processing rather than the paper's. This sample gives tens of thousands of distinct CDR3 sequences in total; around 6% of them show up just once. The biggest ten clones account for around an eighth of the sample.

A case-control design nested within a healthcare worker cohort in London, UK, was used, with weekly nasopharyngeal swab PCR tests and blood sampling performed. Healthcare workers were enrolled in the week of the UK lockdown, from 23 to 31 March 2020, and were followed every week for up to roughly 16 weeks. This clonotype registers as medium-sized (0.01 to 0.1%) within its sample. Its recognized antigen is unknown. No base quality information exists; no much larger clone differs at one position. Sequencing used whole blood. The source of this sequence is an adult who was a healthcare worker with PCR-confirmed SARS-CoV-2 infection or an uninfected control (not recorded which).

The DNA sequence follows: TGTGCCTGGAGGGTCGGGACAGGCGACGGGCAAGGCGAGCAGTACTTC. Its product reads: CAWRVGTGDGQGEQYF. The sequence joins TRBV30 to TRBJ2-7, and 8 junctional nucleotides match TRBD1. The cysteine opens and the phenylalanine closes a CDR3 of 16 amino acids. The DNA shown is the 48-base CDR3, in frame from base 1. From a lookup of the germline V gene (reference sequence), CDR1 and CDR2 are GTSNPN and SVGIG. Trimmed from V: 3 bases; trimmed from J: 6 bases; junction bases lacking a gene match: 16.